Below, one T cell receptor (beta chain) is given with its context. This clone appeared a single time. What this receptor recognizes is not known. Qualities for individual bases were not recorded, and no much larger clone is one base off. This record comes from a study of blood T cell repertoires in COVID-19 (dated by TCRdb to about 2020). For context, the study as a whole: The collaborator samples originated in the United States, Italy and Spain and spanned the acute and convalescent phases of COVID-19. The repertoires were released in a freely available public database meant as a resource for research on the immune response to SARS-CoV-2. Where available, HLA class I and class II types were taken from metadata supplied by the sample provider and were not determined by assay-based typing. Samples came from the ongoing ImmuneRACE study (first 160 participants) plus 1,254 subjects from 6 global collaborators. Deeply sampled blood TCRbeta repertoires from subjects exposed to, actively infected with, or recovered from COVID-19 were included in the dataset. Nearly every sample came with metadata listing a de-identified subject ID, COVID-19 status, age in years and sex. The prospective study material was composed of cDNA or gDNA derived from T cells, B-cell-depleted T cells, or PBMCs. Here is what the overall study found, with its caveats: Clinical and demographic metadata were provided uncurated, with the amount varying by source and participant.

Trimming takes 0 bases off V and 9 bases off J; junction bases not matched to a gene: 13. Looking up the germline V gene yields CDR1 SGHDT and CDR2 YYEEEE. The CDR3 has 17 amino acids, counting the end cysteine and phenylalanine. The entry retains the CDR3 DNA only, 51 bases that are in frame from base 1. Participants in the prospective study were enrolled through a virtual design, were aged about 18 to 89 years, and lived in about two dozen United States geographic areas. Cohort assignment in the prospective study relied on participant-reported clinical history from a screening survey and a study questionnaire. Recovered participants in ImmuneRACE Cohort 3 were defined by two consecutive negative NP/OP PCR tests, clearance by a healthcare professional, or resolution of symptoms. Mobile phlebotomists in the prospective study collected whole blood, serum and a nasopharyngeal or oropharyngeal swab from every participant. Prospective study participants could optionally give additional blood draws and questionnaires over an approximately 2-month period. Before DNA extraction, prospective study blood samples were shipped either frozen or at room temperature.

The immunoSEQ Assay, a bias-controlled multiplex PCR, was used to amplify TCRbeta CDR3 regions from genomic DNA. In the original analysis: The number of nucleated cells in each sample was estimated from the amplification of reference gene primers within the assay. To quantify the absolute abundance of each unique TCRbeta CDR3 rearrangement, sequence reads were collapsed and filtered. For each sample, productive Simpson clonality was calculated as the square root of Simpson's diversity index across productive rearrangements. Not all clones reach the TCRdb copy of this immuneACCESS table, which keeps in-frame sequences only. Checked studies attribute under half of the gap to unresolved V genes and leave the rest unexplained. V, J and clone size reflect that table, while D and trimming were determined from the DNA. This sample holds about 360,000 clones; 80% to 90% were observed only once. Around 1.3% of the sample comes from the top ten.

The receptor chain draws on TRBV5-6 and TRBJ2-1, with 9 junctional bases fitting TRBD1. The sequence came from a young man who had recovered from COVID-19. The sample comprised PBMCs or T cells enriched from blood (not recorded which). The CDR3 has the sequence CASSLGIPGTGLGEQFF. The DNA sequence is as follows: TGTGCCAGCAGCTTGGGAATTCCCGGGACAGGGTTGGGTGAGCAGTTCTTC.